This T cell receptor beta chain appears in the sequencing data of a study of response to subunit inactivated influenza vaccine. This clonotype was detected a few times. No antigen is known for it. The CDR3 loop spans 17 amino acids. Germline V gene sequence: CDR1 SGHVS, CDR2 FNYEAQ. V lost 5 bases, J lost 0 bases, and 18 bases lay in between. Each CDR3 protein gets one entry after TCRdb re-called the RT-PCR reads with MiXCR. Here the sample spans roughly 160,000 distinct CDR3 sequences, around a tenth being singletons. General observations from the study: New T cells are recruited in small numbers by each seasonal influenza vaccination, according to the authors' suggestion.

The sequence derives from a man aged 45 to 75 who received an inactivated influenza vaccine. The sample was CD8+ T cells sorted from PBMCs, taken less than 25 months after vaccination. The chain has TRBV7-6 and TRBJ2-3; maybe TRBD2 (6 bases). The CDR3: CASSPRGWGTSTDTQYF. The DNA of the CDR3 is TGTGCCAGCAGCCCACGCGGTTGGGGGACTAGCACAGATACGCAGTATTTT.